A selection of T cell receptor beta chains follows, all from one sample in a study of T-cell reconstitution after alpha-beta-depleted transplantation in children. TCRdb called the PCR reads again in MiXCR, with one record for every CDR3 protein. The top ten clones hold 3.5% to 4% of a sample with about 400,000 distinct CDR3 sequences, roughly 22% of them seen once. Sequenced material: PBMCs from the stem cell graft donor, taken from the stem cell graft. The receptors shown here come from a human donor who donated a stem cell graft to a child with acute myeloid leukemia. The conserved cysteine and the conserved F or W are not part of the CDR3 here.

len | j_gene | v_gene | CDR3aa
12 | TRBJ1-1 | TRBV3-1 | ASSQDLQGSEAF
13 | TRBJ2-1 | TRBV5-1 | ARSLEDYPYNEQF
14 | TRBJ1-4 | TRBV18 | ASSPTGSGTNEKLF
12 | TRBJ2-1 | TRBV5-1 | ASSLQRSYNEQF
13 | TRBJ2-3 | TRBV15 | ATSRDRISTDTQY
12 | TRBJ1-4 | TRBV20-1 | SASLGRPGEKLF
13 | TRBJ2-1 | TRBV28 | ASRAWAGEHNEQF
14 | TRBJ2-2 | TRBV7-6 | ASSLDPGGQTGELF
13 | TRBJ2-5 | TRBV6-1 | ASSRLAGGPETQY
11 | TRBJ1-2 | TRBV28 | ASSLIIGRGYT
12 | TRBJ2-1 | TRBV10-2 | ASNLAGKYNEQF
13 | TRBJ2-7 | TRBV28 | ASSVKGQGLYEQY
15 | TRBJ2-2 | TRBV21-1 | ASSSGTSGRSGGELF
11 | TRBJ2-7 | TRBV27 | ASRDNDRYEQY
10 | TRBJ2-1 | TRBV5-6 | ASRKQVGEQF
13 | TRBJ2-3 | TRBV20-1 | SASEREGPPDTQY
10 | TRBJ2-7 | TRBV12-3/TRBV12-4 | ASSLEGDKQY
12 | TRBJ2-2 | TRBV20-1 | SARVRGPTGELF
17 | TRBJ2-1 | TRBV11-2 | ASSLRGLAGGPLINEQF
12 | TRBJ2-5 | TRBV15 | ATSSLEQQETQY
11 | TRBJ2-7 | TRBV14 | ASSQDLVFEQY
10 | TRBJ1-2 | TRBV29-1 | SAPLGGYGYT
13 | TRBJ2-7 | TRBV12-3/TRBV12-4 | ASSPGLAISYEQY
15 | TRBJ2-1 | TRBV27 | ASSPSSGRIHNNEQF
13 | TRBJ2-6 | TRBV12-3/TRBV12-4 | ASSLGGSGANVLT
13 | TRBJ1-1 | TRBV7-9 | ASSIPRGMNTEAF
11 | TRBJ1-2 | TRBV14 | ASSQDNRGGYT
11 | TRBJ1-2 | TRBV9 | ASSRGTDYGYT
10 | TRBJ2-1 | TRBV2 | ASTGINNEQF
13 | TRBJ2-7 | TRBV5-1 | ASSYSSGTTYEQY
11 | TRBJ1-1 | TRBV29-1 | SVRRDRNTEAF
13 | TRBJ2-1 | TRBV7-2 | ASTVSGENYNEQF
14 | TRBJ1-3 | TRBV27 | ASSFGAPRAGNTIY
11 | TRBJ2-7 | TRBV25-1 | ASSDQGTYEQY
13 | TRBJ2-5 | TRBV5-5 | ASSFQAGVGETQY
13 | TRBJ2-7 | TRBV20-1 | SAAGDGRQPYEQY
14 | TRBJ1-4 | TRBV7-2 | ASSLGWQAINEKLF
10 | TRBJ1-1 | TRBV25-1 | ASSTLNTEAF
14 | TRBJ2-5 | TRBV29-1 | SDLIRDTSFWETQY
8 | TRBJ1-1 | TRBV29-1 | NRGNTEAF
15 | TRBJ2-6 | TRBV7-9 | ASSKETGASGANVLT
14 | TRBJ2-5 | TRBV6-5 | ASRGTSGSLKETQY
14 | TRBJ2-2 | TRBV28 | ASSSRTGLNTGELF
11 | TRBJ2-5 | TRBV10-3 | AISGGGEETQY
10 | TRBJ2-7 | TRBV28 | ASSLSSYEQY
11 | TRBJ2-1 | TRBV2 | ASREGSYNEQF
12 | TRBJ2-7 | TRBV7-2 | ASRVRQENYEQY
9 | TRBJ2-1 | TRBV29-1 | SVGKGNEQF
12 | TRBJ2-7 | TRBV20-1 | SARVQGVLYEQY
11 | TRBJ1-5 | TRBV29-1 | SVGGGENQPQH
13 | TRBJ1-1 | TRBV4-3 | ASSQAQGGRTEAF
12 | TRBJ2-7 | TRBV12-3/TRBV12-4 | ASSLRDPTYEQY
12 | TRBJ2-6 | TRBV20-1 | SALSPSGANVLT
9 | TRBJ2-1 | TRBV20-1 | SSREWAEQF
13 | TRBJ2-1 | TRBV6-5 | ASSRQGAGRDEQF